The T cell receptor (beta chain) described here comes from a study of cytomegalovirus exposure and HLA in healthy donors. Study-level information: Unique TCRs from HLA-typed donors, 75 million to 100 million of them, were held in an early data release.

Germline V gives CDR1 SNHLY, CDR2 FYNNEI. The CDR3 has 13 amino acids. The V end lost 6 bases, the J end lost 4 bases, and 12 bases lay between the germline ends. Use of 60 Vbeta and 13 Jbeta primers characterized the PCR. Repertoires were generated with immunoSEQ multiplex PCR, while TCRdb's copy carries only in-frame clones and drops some. The sample holds around 76,000 clones, around 84% seen once. The chain couples TRBV2 to TRBJ1-1, with D possibly matching TRBD1 (5 bases). This TCR derives from a middle-aged woman in good health and CMV-seropositive. The sample was PBMCs. The CDR3 DNA reads as TGTGCCAGCAGGACAGATCGTGGCACTGAAGCTTTCTTT. It specifies CASRTDRGTEAFF.